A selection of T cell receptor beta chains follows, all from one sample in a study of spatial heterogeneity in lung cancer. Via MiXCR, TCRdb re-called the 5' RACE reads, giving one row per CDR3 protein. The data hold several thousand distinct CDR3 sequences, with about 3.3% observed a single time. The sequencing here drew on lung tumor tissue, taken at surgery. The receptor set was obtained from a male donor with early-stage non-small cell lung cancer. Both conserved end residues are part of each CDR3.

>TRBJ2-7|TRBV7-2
CASSISGGQREQYF
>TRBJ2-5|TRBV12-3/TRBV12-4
CASSTPGTWETQYF
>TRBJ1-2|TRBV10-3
CAISPEVDYGYTF
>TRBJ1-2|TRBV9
CASSASRGQGIYGYTF
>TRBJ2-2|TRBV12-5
CASVTEGGGGELFF
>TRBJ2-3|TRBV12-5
CASGSTEFTDTQYF
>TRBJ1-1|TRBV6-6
CASSYEKAGEAFF
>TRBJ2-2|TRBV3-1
CASSQVQTGELFF
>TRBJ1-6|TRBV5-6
CASSGGWGQDSPLHF
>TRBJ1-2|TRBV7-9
CASSLTGNGYTF
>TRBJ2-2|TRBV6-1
CASSQRPGLAVLNTGELFF
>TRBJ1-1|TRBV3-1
CASSQDLKRGEAFF
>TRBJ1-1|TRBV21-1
CASSNGTEAFF
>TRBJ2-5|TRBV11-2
CASSSGEVETQYF
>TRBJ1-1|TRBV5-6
CASSLEQGLRSTEAFF
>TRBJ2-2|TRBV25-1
CASSEQGGTGELFF
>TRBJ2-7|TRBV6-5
CASSYSLAGGYEQYF
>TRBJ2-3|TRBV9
CASSVVAGVDGDTQYF
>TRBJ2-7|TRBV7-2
CASSLRWGEQYF
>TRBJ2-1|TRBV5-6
CASSREAGGYNEQFF
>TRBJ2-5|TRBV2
CASRGEGETQYF
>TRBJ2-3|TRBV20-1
CSAWTAGTDTQYF
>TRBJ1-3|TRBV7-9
CASSTGPRPIYF
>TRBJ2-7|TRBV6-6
CASSPPSSGSYEQYF
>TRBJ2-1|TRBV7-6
CASSSGTAGNEQFF
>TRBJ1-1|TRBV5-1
CASSPPGGGTEAFF
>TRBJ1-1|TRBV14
CASSRWGHTEAFF
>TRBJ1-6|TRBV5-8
CASSRDSGNSPLHF
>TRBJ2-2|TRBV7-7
CASSSSGGASTGELFF
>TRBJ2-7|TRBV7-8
CASRGHSSYEQYF
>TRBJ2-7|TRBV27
CASSLSVGTSGSGEQYF
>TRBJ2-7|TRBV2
CASSGIGQGSLYEQYF
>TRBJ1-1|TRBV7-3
CASRLDRENTEAFF
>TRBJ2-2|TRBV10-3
CAISEVGTANTGELFF
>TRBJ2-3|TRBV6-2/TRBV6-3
CASRTPAADTQYF
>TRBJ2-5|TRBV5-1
CASSLVDYLQETQYF
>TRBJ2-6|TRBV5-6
CASSFTIRTGANVLTF
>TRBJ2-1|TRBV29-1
CSVEALGFTGPNSYNEQFF
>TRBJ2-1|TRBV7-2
CASSSDRSNEQFF
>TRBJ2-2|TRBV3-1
CASTSRLETGELFF
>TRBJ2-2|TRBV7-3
CASRKEGDTGELFF
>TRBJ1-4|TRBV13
CASCPVGGAREKLFF
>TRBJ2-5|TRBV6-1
CASGTRTGETQYF
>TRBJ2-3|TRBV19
CASSNRGGSGTDTQYF
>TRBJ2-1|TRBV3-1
CASSQGDRVQFF
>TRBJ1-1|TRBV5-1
CASSLATGYRRETEAFF
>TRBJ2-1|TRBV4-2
CASSQGNEQFF
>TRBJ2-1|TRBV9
CASSSSGISYNEQFF
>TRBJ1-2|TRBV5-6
CASSWGQGATNYGYTF
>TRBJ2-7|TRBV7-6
CASSSEQGALREQYF